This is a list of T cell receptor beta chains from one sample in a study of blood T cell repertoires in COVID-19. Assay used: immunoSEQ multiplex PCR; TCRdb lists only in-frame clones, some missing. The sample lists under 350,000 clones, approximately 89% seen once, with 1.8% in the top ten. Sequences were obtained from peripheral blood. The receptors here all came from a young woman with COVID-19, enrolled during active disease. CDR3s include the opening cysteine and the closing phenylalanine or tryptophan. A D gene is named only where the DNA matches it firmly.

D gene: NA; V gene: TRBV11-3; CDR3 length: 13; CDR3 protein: CASSSYGNGELFF
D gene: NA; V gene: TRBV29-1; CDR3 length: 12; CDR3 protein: CSVAGDGNTIYF
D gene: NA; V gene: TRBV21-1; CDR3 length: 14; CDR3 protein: CASSKGPPGSQAFF
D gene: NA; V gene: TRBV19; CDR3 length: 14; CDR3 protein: CASGGGVGNQPQHF
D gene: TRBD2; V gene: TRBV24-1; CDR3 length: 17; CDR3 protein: CATRGGGSGDTYNEQFF
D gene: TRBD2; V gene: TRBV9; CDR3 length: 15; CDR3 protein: CASSVGVASGESQYF
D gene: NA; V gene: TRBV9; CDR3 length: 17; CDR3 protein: CASSEDSLVAPNTEAFF
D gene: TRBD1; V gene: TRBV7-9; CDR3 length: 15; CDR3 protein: CASSLTGQGFLGYTF
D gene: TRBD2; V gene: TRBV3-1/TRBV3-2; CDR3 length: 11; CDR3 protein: CASRGGVEQFF
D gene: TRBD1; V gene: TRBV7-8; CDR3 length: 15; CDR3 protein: CASSSGQVGKETQYF
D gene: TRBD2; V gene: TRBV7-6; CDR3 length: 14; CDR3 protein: CASSQASGAYEQYF
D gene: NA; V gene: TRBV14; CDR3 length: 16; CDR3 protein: CASSQTFRGGNNEQFF
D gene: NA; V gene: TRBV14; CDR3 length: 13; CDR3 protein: CASSRTANTEAFF
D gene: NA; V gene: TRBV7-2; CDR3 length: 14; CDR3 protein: CASSLGLHSNGYTF
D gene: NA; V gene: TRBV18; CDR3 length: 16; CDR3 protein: CASSSRTRQDFNEQFF
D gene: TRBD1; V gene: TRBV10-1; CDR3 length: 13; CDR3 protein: CAVQDRGDYGYTF